The TCR beta chain described here comes from a study of post-analysis software for immune sequencing data. CDR1 is SGHTA, CDR2 FQGNSA, per germline. The CDR3 runs 14 residues. V dropped 1 base and J dropped 9 bases, with 16 bases sitting between them. Whole-study results and caveats: With TRBV5-6, TRBV5-1 and TRBV20-1 included, roughly five TRBV segments were more frequent in patients than in controls.

TCR beta cDNA libraries had unique molecular identifiers. TCRdb redid the calling of the PCR reads with MiXCR, one entry per CDR3 protein. The data hold fewer than 900,000 distinct CDR3 sequences, with roughly 50% observed a single time. This clonotype has more than one count but fewer than ten. The target antigen is unknown. The sequenced material came from blood. The V call is TRBV7-2, the J call TRBJ2-7; D is possibly TRBD1 (5 bases). This TCR was recovered from a girl aged 5-17 years with multiple sclerosis. The CDR3 here is CASSLERNPQGQYF. In DNA form, the CDR3 reads TGTGCCAGCAGCTTAGAAAGGAATCCTCAGGGGCAGTACTTC.